These T cell receptor beta chains were read from a single sample in a study of early T cells in non-severe SARS-CoV-2 infection. TCRdb re-called the 5' RACE reads through MiXCR, storing one row per CDR3 protein. This sample has some 80,000 distinct CDR3 sequences, with over 4% found just once. The sequencing here drew on whole blood, taken at baseline. Source of these receptors: an adult who was a healthcare worker with PCR-confirmed SARS-CoV-2 infection or an uninfected control (not recorded which). The CDR3 runs from the conserved cysteine through the conserved F or W. A D gene is named only where the DNA matches it firmly. Rows may omit the clone size; those that give it use once, few, many or a size class.

clone_size,j_call,d_call,v_call,cdr3_nt,cdr3_aa
many,TRBJ1-1,.,TRBV9,TGTGCCAGCAGCGTAGGGGATATGAACACTGAAGCTTTCTTT,CASSVGDMNTEAFF
many,TRBJ2-6,.,TRBV7-2,TGTGCCAGCAGCTTACTCCGGACTGGGGCCAACGTCCTGACTTTC,CASSLLRTGANVLTF
many,TRBJ2-7,.,TRBV5-1,TGCGCCAGCAGCTTGGGAGGGATATACGAGCAGTACTTC,CASSLGGIYEQYF
many,TRBJ2-5,.,TRBV5-1,TGCGCCAGCAGCTTCCAGGGTAGCCAAGAGACCCAGTACTTC,CASSFQGSQETQYF
few,TRBJ1-5,.,TRBV27,TGTGTCAGCAGTCCGGGCACCGGTAGCAATCAGCCCCAGCATTTT,CVSSPGTGSNQPQHF
.,TRBJ2-1,.,TRBV19,TGTGCCAGTTCTCCCCTGGAGCGGTCCTACAATGAGCAGTTCTTC,CASSPLERSYNEQFF
many,TRBJ1-2,.,TRBV29-1,TGCAGCGTTGAAAGAACCTATGGCTACACCTTC,CSVERTYGYTF
many,TRBJ2-7,.,TRBV18,TGTGCCAGCTCACCTAGAAAGGGGACGGGGTACGAGCAGTACTTC,CASSPRKGTGYEQYF
few,TRBJ1-5,.,TRBV6-6,TGTGCCAGCATCAGAGGGACCGATATAGGGAATCAGCCCCAGCATTTT,CASIRGTDIGNQPQHF
few,TRBJ1-1,.,TRBV11-1,TGTGCCAGCAGCTTGGTCATGAACACTGAAGCTTTCTTT,CASSLVMNTEAFF
.,TRBJ2-2,.,TRBV6-1,TGTGCCAGCAGTCCCGGGGCAGGGTTATGGACCGGGGAGCTGTTTTTT,CASSPGAGLWTGELFF
few,TRBJ2-1,TRBD2,TRBV7-8,TGTGCCAGCAGCCCCGGACTAGAGGCTGAGCAGTTCTTC,CASSPGLEAEQFF
many,TRBJ2-1,TRBD2,TRBV9,TGTGCCAGCAGTCACGGCGGGAGGGTGAATGAGCAGTTCTTC,CASSHGGRVNEQFF
few,TRBJ2-3,.,TRBV20-1,TGCAGTGCTAGTACAGGGTGGAACACAGATACGCAGTATTTT,CSASTGWNTDTQYF
few,TRBJ2-3,.,TRBV30,TGTGCCTTACCTGGGGTTAGCACAGATACGCAGTATTTT,CALPGVSTDTQYF
few,TRBJ2-1,.,TRBV12-3/TRBV12-4,TGTGCCAGCGCCACGGGAGTAAACTCCTACAATGAGCAGTTCTTC,CASATGVNSYNEQFF
many,TRBJ2-7,.,TRBV4-2,TGTGCCAGCAGCCAAGATGGGAGGACGGGGGCGCATGACGAGCAGTACTTC,CASSQDGRTGAHDEQYF
many,TRBJ1-1,.,TRBV12-3/TRBV12-4,TGTGCCAGCAGTTTGCAGGTTATCACTGAAGCTTTCTTT,CASSLQVITEAFF
few,TRBJ1-4,.,TRBV10-1,TGCGCCAGCACTCACAGGGTGACTAATGAAAAACTGTTTTTT,CASTHRVTNEKLFF
few,TRBJ2-5,.,TRBV7-9,TGTGCCAGCGCTAGAGAGGACAAAGAGACCCAGTACTTC,CASAREDKETQYF
.,TRBJ1-4,.,TRBV18,TGTGCCAGCTCACCACTCGCCTCAACTAATGAAAAACTGTTTTTT,CASSPLASTNEKLFF
few,TRBJ1-2,TRBD1,TRBV28,TGTGCCAGCAGTTCCGCGGGACAGGTTAACTATGGCTACACCTTC,CASSSAGQVNYGYTF
many,TRBJ1-5,.,TRBV2,TGTGCCAGCAGGATAGCGGGCGGGGACAATCAGCCCCAGCATTTT,CASRIAGGDNQPQHF
few,TRBJ2-1,TRBD2,TRBV24-1,TGTGCCACGCAGACTAGCGGGAGTTTTAATGAGCAGTTCTTC,CATQTSGSFNEQFF
many,TRBJ2-7,TRBD2,TRBV18,TGTGCCAGCTCACCATATGGGACGGGGGGGTCCTACGAGCAGTACTTC,CASSPYGTGGSYEQYF
many,TRBJ2-1,.,TRBV14,TGTGCCAGCAGCCTAACTGACAGGGAGCAGTTCTTC,CASSLTDREQFF
many,TRBJ1-4,TRBD1,TRBV7-9,TGTGCCAGCAGCGGGGGACAGTATAATGAAAAACTGTTTTTT,CASSGGQYNEKLFF
many,TRBJ2-1,TRBD2,TRBV12-3/TRBV12-4,TGTGCCAGCACCGCCCCGGGGGGTAATGAGCAGTTCTTC,CASTAPGGNEQFF
.,TRBJ2-7,TRBD2,TRBV7-2,TGTGCCAGCAGCGAGGGACTAGCGGGTTCCTACGAGCAGTACTTC,CASSEGLAGSYEQYF
many,TRBJ1-5,TRBD1,TRBV28,TGTGCCTCGGCAGGGGGTAAAGGTGGTCAGCCCCAGCATTTT,CASAGGKGGQPQHF
many,TRBJ2-7,TRBD2,TRBV6-5,TGTGCCAGCAGCCAGCCGGGACTAGCTCGCGAGCAGTACTTC,CASSQPGLAREQYF
few,TRBJ1-5,TRBD1,TRBV9,TGTGCCAGCAGCTTGACAGGGGGCGCGAATCAGCCCCAGCATTTT,CASSLTGGANQPQHF
large,TRBJ1-5,.,TRBV19,TGTGCCAGTAGTATCCGAGGAAACAGAGAGGGTCAGCCCCAGCATTTT,CASSIRGNREGQPQHF
many,TRBJ2-1,TRBD2,TRBV20-1,TGCAGTGCTAGGGGTGGGACTAGCGGGAGCCATGAGCAGTTCTTC,CSARGGTSGSHEQFF
.,TRBJ2-5,TRBD1,TRBV5-1,TGCGCCAGCAGCCCGTACCAGTCGAGGGGGCAATCGTACTTC,CASSPYQSRGQSYF
.,TRBJ2-1,TRBD1,TRBV29-1,TGCAGCGCGGGGGACAGGGCCTCCTACAATGAGCAGTTCTTC,CSAGDRASYNEQFF
medium-sized,TRBJ2-2,.,TRBV7-7,TGTGCCAGCAGCTTATTCGGCGGGGAGCTGTTTTTT,CASSLFGGELFF
.,TRBJ2-1,.,TRBV5-1,TGCGCCAGCAGCCCTCGGACAAGTAGCTCCTACAATGAGCAGTTCTTC,CASSPRTSSSYNEQFF
many,TRBJ1-6,.,TRBV20-1,TGCAGTGCTAGAGATCGTCCGGGGGCTCTAGGTTCACCCCTCCACTTT,CSARDRPGALGSPLHF
many,TRBJ1-2,TRBD1,TRBV20-1,TGCAGTGCTGGAAGACAGGGCTATGGCTACACCTTC,CSAGRQGYGYTF
.,TRBJ2-7,.,TRBV25-1,TGTGCCAGCAGTGAAGGTCGTGGCGAGCAGTACTTC,CASSEGRGEQYF
.,TRBJ2-7,TRBD1,TRBV6-6,TGTGCCACCGGGACAGGGAAAGGCTACGAGCAGTACTTC,CATGTGKGYEQYF
many,TRBJ2-1,TRBD2,TRBV5-1,TGCGCCAGCAGGGGCGGGAGTGAGCAGTTCTTC,CASRGGSEQFF
many,TRBJ2-7,.,TRBV21-1,TGTGCCAGCCCAACTGGGGGAGGGATACTAAGGGAGCAGTACTTC,CASPTGGGILREQYF
many,TRBJ1-3,.,TRBV7-9,TGTGCCAGCAGCTCGCAATACGTGGTGGGTGGAAACACCATATATTTT,CASSSQYVVGGNTIYF
many,TRBJ2-5,.,TRBV7-9,TGTGCCAGCAGTCCCGGGACGGAGCAAGAGACCCAGTACTTC,CASSPGTEQETQYF
few,TRBJ1-2,.,TRBV28,TGTGCCAGCAGTTTCCCTAAGACAGTGTCCTATGGCTACACCTTC,CASSFPKTVSYGYTF
.,TRBJ1-2,.,TRBV18,TGTGCCAGCTCACCAGGGGGAGACAGTTTATGGGGCTACACCTTC,CASSPGGDSLWGYTF
few,TRBJ1-4,.,TRBV7-6,TGTGCCAGCAGCTCCAACTCCCGGACAGCTTATGAAAAACTGTTTTTT,CASSSNSRTAYEKLFF
many,TRBJ2-1,.,TRBV5-1,TGCGCCAGCAGGCCCGATCCCCAGGGCATGAATGAGCAGTTCTTC,CASRPDPQGMNEQFF
many,TRBJ2-1,.,TRBV20-1,TGCAGTGCTAGAGAACAGACCTACAATGAGCAGTTCTTC,CSAREQTYNEQFF
.,TRBJ1-2,.,TRBV11-2,TGTGCCAGCAGCTACGGTACAGCAGACTATGGCTACACCTTC,CASSYGTADYGYTF
many,TRBJ2-6,.,TRBV2,TGTGCCAGCATACTCCTAGGCTCTGGGGCCAACGTCCTGACTTTC,CASILLGSGANVLTF
many,TRBJ1-6,.,TRBV11-2,TGTGCCAGCAGCTTACCGGCAGACGGTCGGTCACCCCTCCACTTT,CASSLPADGRSPLHF
few,TRBJ2-7,.,TRBV20-1,TGCAGTGCGAATACCGGGACGATCGCCTACGAGCAGTACTTC,CSANTGTIAYEQYF
.,TRBJ2-7,.,TRBV27,TGTGCCAGCAGTTTATCTACCTCCTACGAGCAGTACTTC,CASSLSTSYEQYF
many,TRBJ2-2,.,TRBV7-6,TGTGCCAGCGGGGGATGGGGAGGCGCCGGGGAGCTGTTTTTT,CASGGWGGAGELFF
many,TRBJ2-7,.,TRBV27,TGTGCCAGCAGTTCGGGACCCCGCTACGAGCAGTACTTC,CASSSGPRYEQYF
many,TRBJ2-1,TRBD2,TRBV29-1,TGCAGCGTTGAAGATCGGCTAGCGGAGTACAATGAGCAGTTCTTC,CSVEDRLAEYNEQFF
many,TRBJ2-1,TRBD2,TRBV20-1,TGCAGTGCCGGGACTAGCGGATGGAATGAGCAGTTCTTC,CSAGTSGWNEQFF